This T cell receptor beta chain was sequenced in a study of CD8+ T cells in alopecia areata. This CDR3 is built from 14 residues. Germline CDR1 MDHEN, CDR2 SYDVKM. Between the trimmed V and J ends, which lost 4 bases and 6 bases, there was a span of 15 bases. The authors extracted RNA and reverse transcribed it into cDNA as the sequencing template. Measured with immunoSEQ multiplex PCR; TCRdb has only the in-frame clones, and not every one. The data contain 150,000 or so clones, approximately 50% of them singletons. The sequencing sample was made of CD4+ T cells sorted from blood. The V and J genes are TRBV28 and TRBJ1-2; D unresolved. The clonotype originates from a human donor with alopecia areata. The DNA of the CDR3 is TGTGCCAGCAGTTCCCGGCGGGGTGAGCATGGCTACACCTTC. It is translated as CASSSRRGEHGYTF.